This T cell receptor (beta chain) originates from a study of T cells generated in artificial thymic organoids (dated by TCRdb to the late 2010s). With respect to the entire study: The study compared the TCR alpha and beta CDR3 repertoires of CD8 single positive T cells derived from in vitro artificial thymic organoids against those of naive CD8 T cells from thymus and peripheral blood. The repertoire sequencing data shown were described as representative of three independent experiments.

The study at large found these results: CD8 single positive T cells derived from organoids showed physiological TCR clonotype diversity comparable to the diversity seen in thymic and blood naive CD8 T cells. Organoid-derived T cells showed no skewing in Valpha or Vbeta usage, which argues against dominance of unconventional lineages or clonal expansions.

TCRalpha and TCRbeta libraries were amplified in separate semi-nested PCR reactions using Advantage 2 and reverse primers located in the TRAC or TRBC constant regions. Between 3.5 and 500 ng of total RNA was used as input for first-strand cDNA synthesis. TCR cDNA libraries were generated by 5'-RACE using the SMARTer PCR cDNA Synthesis kit, with a poly-dT primer employed for first-strand synthesis. Semi-nested constant-region reverse primers carried 5-nucleotide sample-specific barcodes, and products were cleaned with the Zymo DNA Clean and Concentrator-5 kit. Up to ten barcoded samples were pooled, ligated to Illumina adaptors and sequenced on an Illumina MiSeq as 2 x 150 bp paired-end reads. On the study's bioinformatics: After demultiplexing, reads were aligned with BLAT to a custom library containing all human TRAV, TRAJ, TRBV, TRBD and TRBJ combinations from IMGT. The best BLAT hits were picked using pslCDnaFilter (-maxAligns=1, -ignoreIntrons), and custom Perl scripts were used to calculate clonotype frequencies. The public reads were run again by TCRdb, first through fastp at Q25 and then through MiXCR, and only productive beta chains were kept. Duplicate CDR3 protein sequences are folded into a single record with the most common DNA and genes. The V and J calls were determined by TCRdb, not by the authors. Within this sample are 7,500 to 9,000 distinct CDR3 sequences, with roughly a quarter of them counted one time only. Approximately 3.3% of the sample rests with the top ten.

To build the artificial thymic organoids, human HSPCs were aggregated with MS5 murine stromal cells that had been transduced with human DLL1, and the aggregates were cultured at an air-liquid interface. Organoids were seeded with FACS-purified CD34+CD3- hematopoietic stem and progenitor cells depleted of residual T cells. Organoids were cultured in serum-free RB27 medium: RPMI 1640 supplemented with B27, FLT3L, IL-7 and ascorbic acid. Before RNA extraction, CD3+TCRalphabeta+CD8 single positive T cells from both organoids and thymus were sorted by FACS. For each sample, the RNeasy Micro kit was used to purify total RNA from about 40,000 to 200,000 sorted cells, and RNA quality was checked on an Agilent RNA 6000 Nano chip. V is shortened by 0 bases, J by 2 bases, and the region joining them spans 10 bases. CDR1 is given as SGHKS and CDR2 as YYEKEE, both from the germline V gene (reference sequence). The CDR3 numbers 15 residues from cysteine through phenylalanine. CDR3 DNA only is kept here, 45 bases in frame from base 1.

This clonotype is assessed as medium-sized (0.01 to 0.1%). Its antigen has not been determined. Base-call qualities are not available, and no considerably larger clone is one nucleotide away. The sequence derives from a human donor who gave cord blood stem cells for thymic organoid culture, a cardiac surgery patient who gave postnatal thymus, or a blood donor (not recorded which). Recombination connected TRBV5-5 to TRBJ2-3; no D gene can be assigned with confidence. The specimen was naive CD8+ T cells grown in artificial thymic organoids from cord blood stem and progenitor cells. The meaning of the sample's cell subset or site label: CD3+TCRalphabeta+CD8SP T cells; for blood, CD45RO-CCR7+ naive CD8+ T cells. The base sequence is TGTGCCAGCAGCTTGGGGGTCATCAACACAGATACGCAGTATTTT. Its amino acids are CASSLGVINTDTQYF.